The clone carrying this T cell receptor beta chain was counted a few times. Its antigen is as yet unknown. The source of the sample is a study of response to subunit inactivated influenza vaccine. The study's findings and limits: Every seasonal influenza vaccination brings in few new T cells, the authors suggested.

TCRdb called the RT-PCR reads again in MiXCR, with one record for every CDR3 protein. Of more than 700,000 distinct CDR3 sequences listed, 21% are singletons. The sample consisted of PBMCs from blood, taken roughly 5 days after vaccination. This receptor was obtained from a man in his forties or fifties who received an inactivated influenza vaccine.

In nucleotides, the CDR3 is TGTGCCAGCGAAACTTTTACTGGCTATGGCTACACCTTC. Residues: CASETFTGYGYTF. V is TRBV28 and J is TRBJ1-2; D is undetermined. In germline, CDR1 is MDHEN, CDR2 SYDVKM. The CDR3 covers 13 residues. The ends were cut back, 8 bases at V and 4 bases at J, with 14 bases in the middle.